A selection of T cell receptor beta chains follows, all from one sample in a study of OX40 agonist ivuxolimab in advanced cancers. The assay was immunoSEQ multiplex PCR, and TCRdb's table has in-frame clones only and misses some. This sample has just under 75,000 clones, with 75% to 95% found just once. The sample consisted of CD4+ or CD8+ T cells sorted from blood, taken in a trial of the OX40 agonist ivuxolimab. Source of these receptors: an adult with an advanced solid tumor such as melanoma, head and neck, liver or kidney cancer. The CDR3 runs from the conserved cysteine through the conserved F or W. The D gene is left open where the match is weak. A clone size is listed for some rows: how often the clone was seen (once, few, many), or a class if it is expanded.

v_gene: TRBV7-9; d_gene: TRBD2; j_gene: TRBJ2-1; abundance: .; CDR3nt: TGTGCCAGCAGCCCCCCCGGGGCCAGCGGGAACTCCAATGAGCAGTTCTTC; CDR3aa: CASSPPGASGNSNEQFF
v_gene: TRBV19; d_gene: .; j_gene: TRBJ2-5; abundance: .; CDR3nt: TGTGCCAGTAGTATCTCCCCTAGCGACGGCGAGACCCAGTACTTC; CDR3aa: CASSISPSDGETQYF
v_gene: TRBV29-1; d_gene: .; j_gene: TRBJ2-7; abundance: .; CDR3nt: TGCAGCGTTGAGCTCGAGGGGCCCCTGCAGTACTTC; CDR3aa: CSVELEGPLQYF
v_gene: TRBV27; d_gene: .; j_gene: TRBJ2-7; abundance: .; CDR3nt: TGTGCCAGCAGTTCTCTCCGGGATCTAACCTACGAGCAGTACTTC; CDR3aa: CASSSLRDLTYEQYF
v_gene: TRBV7-2; d_gene: .; j_gene: TRBJ1-4; abundance: .; CDR3nt: TGTGCCAGCAGCCAGCCGAGGACAGAAAATGAAAAACTGTTTTTT; CDR3aa: CASSQPRTENEKLFF
v_gene: TRBV19; d_gene: TRBD2; j_gene: TRBJ2-1; abundance: .; CDR3nt: TGTGCCAGTAAAAGGCCGGGGACTAGCGGGAGTCGGGCCTACAATGAGCAGTTCTTC; CDR3aa: CASKRPGTSGSRAYNEQFF
v_gene: TRBV7-2; d_gene: .; j_gene: TRBJ2-2; abundance: .; CDR3nt: TGTGCCAGCAGCTCCAGGCCGGGACTGGACACCGGGGAGCTGTTTTTT; CDR3aa: CASSSRPGLDTGELFF
v_gene: TRBV29-1; d_gene: TRBD1; j_gene: TRBJ2-3; abundance: .; CDR3nt: TGCAGCGTACCCGGACAGGGAGGTGGCACAGATACGCAGTATTTT; CDR3aa: CSVPGQGGGTDTQYF
v_gene: TRBV7-9; d_gene: .; j_gene: TRBJ2-3; abundance: .; CDR3nt: TGTGCCAGCAGCTTAGGGACTAGCACAGATACGCAGTATTTT; CDR3aa: CASSLGTSTDTQYF
v_gene: TRBV7-6; d_gene: TRBD1; j_gene: TRBJ2-2; abundance: .; CDR3nt: TGTGCCAGCAGCTCTGACAGGGGGTACACCGGGGAGCTGTTTTTT; CDR3aa: CASSSDRGYTGELFF
v_gene: TRBV7-2; d_gene: .; j_gene: TRBJ2-5; abundance: .; CDR3nt: TGTGCCAGCAGCTCTCAAGTAGCGGCCTACCAAGAGACCCAGTACTTC; CDR3aa: CASSSQVAAYQETQYF
v_gene: TRBV18; d_gene: TRBD2; j_gene: TRBJ2-3; abundance: .; CDR3nt: TGTGCCAGCTCACTGGCGGGAGTCAAAGATACGCAGTATTTT; CDR3aa: CASSLAGVKDTQYF
v_gene: TRBV10-3; d_gene: TRBD2; j_gene: TRBJ2-7; abundance: .; CDR3nt: TGTGCCATCAAGGCTGCGGGGGGCAACTACGAGCAGTACTTC; CDR3aa: CAIKAAGGNYEQYF
v_gene: TRBV30; d_gene: TRBD2; j_gene: TRBJ2-2; abundance: .; CDR3nt: TGTGCCTGGAGCCTGACTAGCGCCGGGGAGCTGTTTTTT; CDR3aa: CAWSLTSAGELFF
v_gene: TRBV4-2; d_gene: TRBD2; j_gene: TRBJ2-1; abundance: once; CDR3nt: TGTGCCAGCAGCCAAGAAACGACTAGCGGGAGTCGCGAGCAGTTCTTC; CDR3aa: CASSQETTSGSREQFF
v_gene: TRBV4-3; d_gene: TRBD2; j_gene: TRBJ2-1; abundance: .; CDR3nt: TGCGCCAGCAGCCAGGAGCGGGAGTCCTACAATGAGCAGTTCTTC; CDR3aa: CASSQERESYNEQFF
v_gene: TRBV29-1; d_gene: .; j_gene: TRBJ2-2; abundance: .; CDR3nt: TGCAGCGTAGGACAGAGACCCGGGGAGCTGTTTTTT; CDR3aa: CSVGQRPGELFF
v_gene: TRBV11-3; d_gene: .; j_gene: TRBJ1-1; abundance: .; CDR3nt: TGTGCCAGGAGCCCACCTGAAGCTTTCTTT; CDR3aa: CARSPPEAFF
v_gene: TRBV2; d_gene: .; j_gene: TRBJ2-7; abundance: once; CDR3nt: TGTGCCAGCAGGGAAATAGTGGGGCAGTACTTC; CDR3aa: CASREIVGQYF
v_gene: TRBV15; d_gene: .; j_gene: TRBJ2-5; abundance: .; CDR3nt: TGTGCCACCAGCAGAGGGCTAGCGAGTGAGACCCAGTACTTC; CDR3aa: CATSRGLASETQYF
v_gene: TRBV19; d_gene: TRBD2; j_gene: TRBJ2-3; abundance: .; CDR3nt: TGTGCCAGTAAGACAACTAGCGGGAGCACAGATACGCAGTATTTT; CDR3aa: CASKTTSGSTDTQYF
v_gene: TRBV6-6; d_gene: TRBD1; j_gene: TRBJ2-7; abundance: .; CDR3nt: TGTGCCAGCAGCTGGCGGGGGACAGGGGACTACGAGCAGTACTTC; CDR3aa: CASSWRGTGDYEQYF
v_gene: TRBV4-3; d_gene: .; j_gene: TRBJ1-1; abundance: once; CDR3nt: TGCGCCAGCAGCCAAGTCGGGGGGGCGGTCACTGAAGCTTTCTTT; CDR3aa: CASSQVGGAVTEAFF
v_gene: TRBV7-8; d_gene: .; j_gene: TRBJ1-3; abundance: .; CDR3nt: TGTGCCAGCAGCGCACAGGGAAACTCTGGAAACACCATATATTTT; CDR3aa: CASSAQGNSGNTIYF
v_gene: TRBV7-2; d_gene: TRBD1; j_gene: TRBJ1-5; abundance: few; CDR3nt: TGTGCCAGCAGCGGGACAGGGGGGAACAATCAGCCCCAGCATTTT; CDR3aa: CASSGTGGNNQPQHF
v_gene: TRBV28; d_gene: .; j_gene: TRBJ1-2; abundance: .; CDR3nt: TGTGCCAGCAGTTCCATAGCAGGGGCGAGAGCTAACTATGGCTACACCTTC; CDR3aa: CASSSIAGARANYGYTF
v_gene: TRBV9; d_gene: TRBD2; j_gene: TRBJ2-1; abundance: .; CDR3nt: TGTGCCAGCAGCTCTGGGGCTAGCGGGAGCTACAATGAGCAGTTCTTC; CDR3aa: CASSSGASGSYNEQFF
v_gene: TRBV7-2; d_gene: TRBD2; j_gene: TRBJ2-7; abundance: once; CDR3nt: TGTGCCAGCAGCCCCCCGGGACTAGCGGGAGTCGAGCAGTACTTC; CDR3aa: CASSPPGLAGVEQYF
v_gene: TRBV29-1; d_gene: TRBD1; j_gene: TRBJ2-5; abundance: .; CDR3nt: TGCAGCGTTATGCAGGGGGCAGAGACCCAGTACTTC; CDR3aa: CSVMQGAETQYF